A single sample gave rise to the 12 T cell receptor beta chains below, sequenced in a study of shared clonotypes between healthy human individuals. The assay was immunoSEQ multiplex PCR, and TCRdb's table has in-frame clones only and misses some. The data contain 450,000 to 500,000 clones, more than 65% of them singletons. The sample was PBMCs. The receptors shown here come from a woman between 35 and 50 years old in good health. Some clones in this sample may be carry-over from other donors' samples.

This clone was counted a single time. This rearrangement joins TRBV7-3 to TRBJ1-2, with D perhaps TRBD1 (6 bases). V was cut by 5 bases and J by 8 bases, with 15 bases left in between. Per the germline V gene, CDR1 is SGHTA and CDR2 is FQGTGA. The CDR3 has 13 residues. The CDR3 is CASSTQGYGGYTF. DNA for the CDR3: TGTGCCAGCAGCACACAGGGTTATGGCGGCTACACCTTC.

This chain connects TRBV14 to TRBJ1-2; a possible D gene is TRBD1 (5 bases). The V and J ends lost 1 base and 3 bases respectively, with 9 bases between them. This CDR3 is 14 amino acids long. Germline CDR1 reads SGHDN; CDR2 reads FVKESK. The CDR3 here is CASSQVRGDYGYTF. CDR3 DNA sequence: TGTGCCAGCAGCCAAGTGAGGGGAGACTATGGCTACACCTTC.

V gene TRBV7-2 combines with J gene TRBJ1-3; D remains ambiguous. V shed 3 bases and J shed 2 bases, with 8 bases lying between them. The CDR3 covers 14 residues. The germline V gene has CDR1 SGHTA and CDR2 FQGNSA. CDR3 nucleotide sequence: TGTGCCAGCAGCTTCGACGGAACTGGAAACACCATATATTTT. It specifies CASSFDGTGNTIYF.

The V and J genes are TRBV11-2 and TRBJ2-2; TRBD2 matches at 11 bases. J gave up 2 bases and V 5 bases, and 4 bases lay outside the gene matches. Germline lookup yields CDR1 SGHAT and CDR2 FQNNGV. This CDR3 is 16 amino acids long. The CDR3 coding sequence is TGTGCCAGCAGCGAAGGGACTAGCGGAAACACCGGGGAGCTGTTTTTT. This sequence encodes CASSEGTSGNTGELFF.

The V and J genes are TRBV21-1 and TRBJ2-2; the table calls TRBD1, which could not be checked here. TRBV21-1 is termed a pseudogene. This CDR3 has 14 residues. The CDR3 coding sequence is TGTGCCAGCAGCAACAGGATGAACACCGGGGAGCTGTTTTTT. This gives the protein CASSNRMNTGELFF.

The rearrangement joins TRBV25-1 to TRBJ1-1, with 7 positions matching TRBD1. The V and J ends lost 7 bases and 5 bases, in that order; junction bases with no gene match: 7. Germline V gene sequence: CDR1 MGHDK, CDR2 SYGVNS. The CDR3 runs 13 residues. The CDR3 DNA reads as TGTGCCAGCACGGGACAGTCTGGGACTGAAGCTTTCTTT. Residues: CASTGQSGTEAFF.

This chain links TRBV9 with TRBJ1-4; perhaps TRBD1 as D (5 bases). Per the germline V gene, CDR1 is SGDLS and CDR2 is YYNGEE. This CDR3 is built from 14 residues. Trimming cost V 3 bases and J 7 bases, with 13 bases left between them. CDR3 sequence reads: CASSAGRGSEKLFF. CDR3 sequence (DNA): TGTGCCAGCAGCGCTGGTAGGGGTTCTGAAAAACTGTTTTTT.

The J gene is TRBJ2-7, the V gene TRBV4-2, with 13 bases lining up with TRBD2. There are 17 residues in the CDR3. Germline assignment: CDR1 LGHNA and CDR2 YNFKEQ. The V gene end was trimmed by 0 bases and the J gene end by 2 bases; junction bases not matched to a gene: 4. This CDR3 reads CASSQDALAGGAYEQYF. The CDR3 nucleotides read TGTGCCAGCAGCCAAGATGCACTAGCGGGAGGGGCCTACGAGCAGTACTTC.

The V gene is TRBV11-3, the J gene TRBJ2-7; the D gene is possibly TRBD1 (6 bases). The germline gives CDR1 SGHNT, CDR2 YENEEA. V was pared by 2 bases and J by 2 bases, with 13 bases between. The CDR3 is made up of 15 amino acids. CDR3 nucleotide sequence: TGTGCCAGCAGCTTACGAACGGGACAAGCCTACGAGCAGTACTTC. Its translation is CASSLRTGQAYEQYF.

The V gene is TRBV30, the J gene TRBJ2-1; 8 positions agree with TRBD2. The J segment lost 5 bases and the V segment lost 3 bases, leaving 6 bases of the junction unmatched. Germline V gene lookup returns CDR1 GTSNPN and CDR2 SVGIG (reference sequence). The CDR3 sequence is 14 residues long. In DNA, the CDR3 is TGTGCCTGGAGGAGGACTAGCAGCAACAATGAGCAGTTCTTC. It codes for CAWRRTSSNNEQFF.

V gene TRBV5-1 combines with J gene TRBJ2-5, with a tentative D call TRBD1 (6 bases). Per germline, CDR1 SGHRS and CDR2 YFSETQ. The CDR3 contains 15 residues. Trimming cost V 2 bases and J 2 bases, with 13 bases left between them. CDR3 in amino acids: CASSFQGHSQETQYF. In DNA form, the CDR3 reads TGCGCCAGCAGCTTTCAGGGGCACTCTCAAGAGACCCAGTACTTC.

Ten or more counts support this clone. The gene calls are TRBV7-9 and TRBJ2-5; D might be TRBD2 (7 bases). The CDR3 has 13 amino acids. Germline-derived CDR1 and CDR2 are SEHNR and FQNEAQ (reference sequence). The V end was cut by 11 bases, the J end by 5 bases, with 18 bases between. CDR3 amino acids: CAHRGGAGETQYF. The DNA of the CDR3 is TGTGCCCACCGTGGGGGGGCTGGGGAGACCCAGTACTTC. Full variable domain (rest looked up from reference TRBV7-9 and TRBJ2-5): DTGVSQNPRHKITKRGQNVTFRCDPISEHNRLYWYRQTLGQGPEFLTYFQNEAQLEKSRLLSDRFSAERPKGSFSTLEIQRTEQGDSAMYLCAHRGGAGETQYFGPGTRLLVL.